This T cell receptor (beta chain) comes out of a study of blood T cell repertoires in COVID-19. On the study more broadly: Acute-phase and convalescent COVID-19 samples originated in the United States, Italy and Spain. T cells, B-cell-depleted T cells, or PBMCs supplied cDNA or gDNA.

Methods used by the authors: Counts of nucleated cells, estimated from reference gene primer amplification, were obtained. Assay used: immunoSEQ multiplex PCR; TCRdb lists only in-frame clones, some missing. The V and J calls and clone size are taken from that table; D and trimming were inferred from the DNA. This sample has about 40,000 clones, with roughly 80% found just once. The clonotype was recovered from a woman in her fifties or sixties with acute or convalescent COVID-19. The sequenced material came from peripheral blood.

The CDR3 reads CASSLELAGHNEQFF. CDR3 DNA sequence: TGTGCCAGCAGCTTGGAATTAGCGGGGCACAATGAGCAGTTCTTC. V gene TRBV5-4 combines with J gene TRBJ2-1, with 8 bases matching TRBD2. This CDR3 is built from 15 residues. CDR1 is SGHNT, CDR2 YYREEE, per germline (reference sequence). The J segment lost 5 bases and the V segment lost 0 bases, leaving 4 bases of the junction unmatched.